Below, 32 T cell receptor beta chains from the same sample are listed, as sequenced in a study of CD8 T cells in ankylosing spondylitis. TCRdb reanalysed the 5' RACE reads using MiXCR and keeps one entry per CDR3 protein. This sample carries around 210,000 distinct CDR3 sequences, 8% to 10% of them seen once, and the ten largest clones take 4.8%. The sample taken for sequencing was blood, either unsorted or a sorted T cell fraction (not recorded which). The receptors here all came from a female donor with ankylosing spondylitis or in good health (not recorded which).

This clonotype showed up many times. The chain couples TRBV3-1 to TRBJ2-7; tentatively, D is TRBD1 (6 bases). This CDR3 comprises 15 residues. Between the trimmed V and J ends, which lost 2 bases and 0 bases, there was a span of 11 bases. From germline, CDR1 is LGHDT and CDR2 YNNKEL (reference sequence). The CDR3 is CASSQSYRASYEQYF. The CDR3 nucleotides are TGTGCCAGCAGCCAATCCTACAGGGCCTCCTACGAGCAGTACTTC.

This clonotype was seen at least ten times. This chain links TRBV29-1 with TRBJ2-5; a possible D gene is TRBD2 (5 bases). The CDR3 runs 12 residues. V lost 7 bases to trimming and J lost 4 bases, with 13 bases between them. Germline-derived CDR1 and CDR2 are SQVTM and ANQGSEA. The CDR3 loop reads CSASTEGETQYF. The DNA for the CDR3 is TGCAGCGCATCCACTGAGGGAGAGACCCAGTACTTC.

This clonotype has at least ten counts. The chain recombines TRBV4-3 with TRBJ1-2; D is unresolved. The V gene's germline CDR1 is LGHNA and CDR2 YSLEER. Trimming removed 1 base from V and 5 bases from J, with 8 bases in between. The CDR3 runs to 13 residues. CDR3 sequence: CASSQVVLYGYTF. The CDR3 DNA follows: TGCGCCAGCAGCCAAGTAGTCTTATATGGCTACACCTTC.

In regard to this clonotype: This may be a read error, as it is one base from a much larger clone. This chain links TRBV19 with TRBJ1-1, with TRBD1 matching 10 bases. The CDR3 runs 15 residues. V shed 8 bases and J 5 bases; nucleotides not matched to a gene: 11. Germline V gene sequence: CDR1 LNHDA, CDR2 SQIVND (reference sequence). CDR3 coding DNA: TGTGCCAGTTCCCGGAGACAGGGGGCGCGGACTGAAGCTTTCTTT. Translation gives CASSRRQGARTEAFF.

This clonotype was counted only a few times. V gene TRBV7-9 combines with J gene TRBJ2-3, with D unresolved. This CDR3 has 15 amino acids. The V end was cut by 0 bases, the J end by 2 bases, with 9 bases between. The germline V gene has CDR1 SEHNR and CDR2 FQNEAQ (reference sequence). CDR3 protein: CASSLASLNTDTQYF. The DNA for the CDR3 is TGTGCCAGCAGCTTAGCGAGCCTTAACACAGATACGCAGTATTTT.

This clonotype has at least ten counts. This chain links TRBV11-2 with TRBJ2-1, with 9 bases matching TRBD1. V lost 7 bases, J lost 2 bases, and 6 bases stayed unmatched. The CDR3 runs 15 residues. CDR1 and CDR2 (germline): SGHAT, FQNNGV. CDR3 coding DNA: TGTGCCAGCACCGACAGGGGGGCCCCCTACAATGAGCAGTTCTTC. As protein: CASTDRGAPYNEQFF.

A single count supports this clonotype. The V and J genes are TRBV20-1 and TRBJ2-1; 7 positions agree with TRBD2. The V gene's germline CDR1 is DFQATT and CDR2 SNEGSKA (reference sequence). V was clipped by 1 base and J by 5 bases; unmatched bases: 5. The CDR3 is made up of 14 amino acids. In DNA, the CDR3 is TGCAGTGCTAGAGTTCGGACTAGTAACAATGAGCAGTTCTTC. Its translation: CSARVRTSNNEQFF.

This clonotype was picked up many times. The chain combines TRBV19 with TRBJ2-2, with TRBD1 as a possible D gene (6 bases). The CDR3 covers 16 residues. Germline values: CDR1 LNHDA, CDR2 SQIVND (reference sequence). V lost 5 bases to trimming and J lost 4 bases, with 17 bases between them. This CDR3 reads CASSPPQGIGTGELFF. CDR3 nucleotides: TGTGCCAGTAGTCCCCCCCAGGGGATCGGCACCGGGGAGCTGTTTTTT.

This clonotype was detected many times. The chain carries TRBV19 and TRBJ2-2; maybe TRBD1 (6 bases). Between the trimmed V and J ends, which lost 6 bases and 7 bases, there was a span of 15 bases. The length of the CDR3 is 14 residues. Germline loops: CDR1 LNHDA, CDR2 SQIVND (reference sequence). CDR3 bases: TGTGCCAGTAGCCCCGGGACAATGGGCGGGGAGCTGTTTTTT. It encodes CASSPGTMGGELFF.

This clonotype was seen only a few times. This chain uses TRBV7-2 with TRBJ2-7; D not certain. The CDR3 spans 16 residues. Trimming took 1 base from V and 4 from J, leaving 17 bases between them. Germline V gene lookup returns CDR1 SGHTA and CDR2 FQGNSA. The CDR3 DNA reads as TGTGCCAGCAGCTTAGGCGGCCCCGTCCAGAATTACGAGCAGTACTTC. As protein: CASSLGGPVQNYEQYF.

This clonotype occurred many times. CDR3 bases: TGTGCCAGCAGTGAAGAAGAGACCCAGTACTTC. This encodes CASSEEETQYF. This chain links TRBV2 with TRBJ2-5; D is unclear. Between the trimmed V and J ends, which lost 1 base and 3 bases, there was a span of 0 bases. This CDR3 spans 11 amino acids. Germline loops: CDR1 SNHLY, CDR2 FYNNEI.

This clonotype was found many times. The DNA for the CDR3 is TGTGCCAGCACCCGTCTCGAAGGACACCACAATGAGCAGTTCTTC. This translates into CASTRLEGHHNEQFF. V is TRBV12-3 or TRBV12-4 and J is TRBJ2-1; tentatively, D is TRBD1 (5 bases). This CDR3 spans 15 amino acids. V lost 7 bases, J lost 5 bases, and 18 bases lay in between.

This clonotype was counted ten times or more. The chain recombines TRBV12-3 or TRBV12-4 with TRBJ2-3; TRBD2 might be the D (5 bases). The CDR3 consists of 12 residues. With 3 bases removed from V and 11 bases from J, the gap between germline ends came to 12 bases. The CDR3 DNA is TGTGCCAGCAGTTTTGCCCAACGGGGGCAGTATTTT. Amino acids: CASSFAQRGQYF.

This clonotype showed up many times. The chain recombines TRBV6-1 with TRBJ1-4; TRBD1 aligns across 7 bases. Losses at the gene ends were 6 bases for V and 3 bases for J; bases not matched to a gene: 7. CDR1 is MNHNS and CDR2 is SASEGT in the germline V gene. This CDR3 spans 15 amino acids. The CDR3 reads CASSRDSRPNEKLFF. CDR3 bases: TGTGCCAGCAGCCGGGACAGTCGTCCTAATGAAAAACTGTTTTTT.

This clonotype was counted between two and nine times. The CDR3: CASSTRPLSTDTQYF. The CDR3 coding sequence is TGTGCCAGCAGCACCCGACCGCTGAGCACAGATACGCAGTATTTT. The chain links TRBV7-2 to TRBJ2-3; D remains unclear. Trimming left V 5 bases short and J 0 bases short, with 12 bases between. Germline V gives CDR1 SGHTA, CDR2 FQGNSA. The CDR3 has 15 residues.

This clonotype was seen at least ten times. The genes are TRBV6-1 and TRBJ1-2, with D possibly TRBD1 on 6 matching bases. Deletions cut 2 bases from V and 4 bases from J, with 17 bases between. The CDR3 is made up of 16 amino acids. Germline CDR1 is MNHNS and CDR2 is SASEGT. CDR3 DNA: TGTGCCAGCAGTGAACGGGACACCGGCTCCCTCTATGGCTACACCTTC. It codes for CASSERDTGSLYGYTF.

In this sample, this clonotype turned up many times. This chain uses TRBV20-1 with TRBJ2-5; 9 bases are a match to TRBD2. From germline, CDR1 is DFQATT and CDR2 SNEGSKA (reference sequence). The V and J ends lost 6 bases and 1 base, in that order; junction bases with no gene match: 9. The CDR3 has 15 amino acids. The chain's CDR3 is CSAGLPTSGQETQYF. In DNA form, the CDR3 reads TGCAGTGCCGGCCTGCCGACTAGCGGCCAAGAGACCCAGTACTTC.

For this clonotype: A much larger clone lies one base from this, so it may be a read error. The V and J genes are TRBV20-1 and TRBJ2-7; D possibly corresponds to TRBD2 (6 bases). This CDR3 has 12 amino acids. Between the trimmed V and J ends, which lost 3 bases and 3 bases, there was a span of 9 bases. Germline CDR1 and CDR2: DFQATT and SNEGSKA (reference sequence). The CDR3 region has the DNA TGCAGTGCTAGGGGACTGGACTACGAGCAGTACTTC. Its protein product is CSARGLDYEQYF.

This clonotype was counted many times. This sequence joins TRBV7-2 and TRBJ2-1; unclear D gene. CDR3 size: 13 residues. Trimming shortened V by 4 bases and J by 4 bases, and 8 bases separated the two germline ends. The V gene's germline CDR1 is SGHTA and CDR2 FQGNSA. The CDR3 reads CASSSGRYNEQFF. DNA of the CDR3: TGTGCCAGCAGCTCAGGTCGGTACAATGAGCAGTTCTTC.

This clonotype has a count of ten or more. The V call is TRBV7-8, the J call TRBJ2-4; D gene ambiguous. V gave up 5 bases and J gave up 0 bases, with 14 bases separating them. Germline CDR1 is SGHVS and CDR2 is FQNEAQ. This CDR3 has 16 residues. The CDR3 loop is CASSDAARLAKNIQYF. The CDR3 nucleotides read TGTGCCAGCAGCGACGCCGCCCGGCTAGCCAAAAACATTCAGTACTTC.

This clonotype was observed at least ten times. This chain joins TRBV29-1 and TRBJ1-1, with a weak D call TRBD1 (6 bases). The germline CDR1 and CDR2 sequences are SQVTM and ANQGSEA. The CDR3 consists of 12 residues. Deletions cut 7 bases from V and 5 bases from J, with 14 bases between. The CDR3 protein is CSAEGTSTEAFF. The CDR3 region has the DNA TGCAGCGCCGAGGGGACATCAACTGAAGCTTTCTTT.

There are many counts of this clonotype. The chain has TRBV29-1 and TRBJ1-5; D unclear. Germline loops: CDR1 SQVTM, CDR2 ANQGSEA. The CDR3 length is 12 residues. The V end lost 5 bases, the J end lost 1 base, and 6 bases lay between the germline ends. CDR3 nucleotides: TGCAGCGTTCGGCAGAGCAATCAGCCCCAGCATTTT. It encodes CSVRQSNQPQHF.

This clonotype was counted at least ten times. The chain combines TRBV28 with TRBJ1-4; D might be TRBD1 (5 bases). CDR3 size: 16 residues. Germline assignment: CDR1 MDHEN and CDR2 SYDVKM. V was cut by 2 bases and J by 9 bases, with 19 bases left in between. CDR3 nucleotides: TGTGCCAGCAGTTTAAGGAGTGGAACAGGCAGGAAAAAACTGTTTTTT. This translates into CASSLRSGTGRKKLFF.

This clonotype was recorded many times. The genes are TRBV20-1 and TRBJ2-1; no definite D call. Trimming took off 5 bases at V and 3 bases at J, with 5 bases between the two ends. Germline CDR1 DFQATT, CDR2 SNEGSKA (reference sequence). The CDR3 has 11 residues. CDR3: CSAPDYNEQFF. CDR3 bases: TGCAGTGCTCCCGACTACAATGAGCAGTTCTTC.

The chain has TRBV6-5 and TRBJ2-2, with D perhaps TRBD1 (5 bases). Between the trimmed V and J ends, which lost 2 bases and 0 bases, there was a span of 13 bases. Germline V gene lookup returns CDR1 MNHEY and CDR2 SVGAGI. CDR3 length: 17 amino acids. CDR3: CASSYRRQTSNTGELFF. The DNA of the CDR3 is TGTGCCAGCAGTTACCGTCGACAGACGTCGAACACCGGGGAGCTGTTTTTT.

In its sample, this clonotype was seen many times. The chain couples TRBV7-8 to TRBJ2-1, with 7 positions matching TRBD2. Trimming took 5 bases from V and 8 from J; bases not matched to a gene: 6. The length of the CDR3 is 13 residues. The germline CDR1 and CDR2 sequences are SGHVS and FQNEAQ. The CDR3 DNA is TGTGCCAGCAGCCGCGGGAGTGCTGATGAGCAGTTCTTC. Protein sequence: CASSRGSADEQFF.

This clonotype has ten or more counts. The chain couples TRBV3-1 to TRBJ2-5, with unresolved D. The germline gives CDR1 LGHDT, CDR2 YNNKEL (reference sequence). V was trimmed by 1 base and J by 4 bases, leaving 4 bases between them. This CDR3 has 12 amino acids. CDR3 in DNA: TGTGCCAGCAGCCAAGGGGGAGAGACCCAGTACTTC. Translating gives CASSQGGETQYF.

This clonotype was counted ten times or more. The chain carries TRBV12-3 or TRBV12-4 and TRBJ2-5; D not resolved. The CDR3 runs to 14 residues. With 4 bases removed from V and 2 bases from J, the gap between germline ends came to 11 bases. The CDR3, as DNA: TGTGCCAGCAGTTCTAACGGGTTACAAGAGACCCAGTACTTC. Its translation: CASSSNGLQETQYF.

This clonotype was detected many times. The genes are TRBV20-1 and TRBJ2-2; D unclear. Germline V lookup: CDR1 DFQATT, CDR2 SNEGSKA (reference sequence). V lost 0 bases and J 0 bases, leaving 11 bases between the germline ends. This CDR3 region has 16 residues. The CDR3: CSARDGALTNTGELFF. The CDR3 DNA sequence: TGCAGTGCTAGAGATGGAGCGCTTACGAACACCGGGGAGCTGTTTTTT.

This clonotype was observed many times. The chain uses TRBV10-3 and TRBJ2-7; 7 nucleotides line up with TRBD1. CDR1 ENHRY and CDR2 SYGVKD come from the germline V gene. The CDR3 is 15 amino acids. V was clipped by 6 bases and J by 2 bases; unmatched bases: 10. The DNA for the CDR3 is TGTGCCATCAGAGACCCCGGGACAGTGACCTACGAGCAGTACTTC. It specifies CAIRDPGTVTYEQYF.

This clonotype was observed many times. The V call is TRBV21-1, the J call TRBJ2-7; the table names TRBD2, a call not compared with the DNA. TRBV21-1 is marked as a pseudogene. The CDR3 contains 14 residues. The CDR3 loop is CASSKAHPRYEQYF. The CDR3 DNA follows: TGTGCCAGCAGCAAAGCGCACCCTCGGTACGAGCAGTACTTC.

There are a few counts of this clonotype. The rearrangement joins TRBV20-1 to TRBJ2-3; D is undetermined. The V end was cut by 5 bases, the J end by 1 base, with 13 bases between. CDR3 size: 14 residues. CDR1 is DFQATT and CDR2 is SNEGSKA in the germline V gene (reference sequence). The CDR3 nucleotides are TGCAGTGCTGGTTCGAGCGATGGCACAGATACGCAGTATTTT. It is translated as CSAGSSDGTDTQYF.